The clone carrying this TCR beta chain was seen a few times. The data belong to a study of cytomegalovirus exposure and HLA in healthy donors. In the PCR, 60 Vbeta and 13 Jbeta primers were used. Some clones are missing from TCRdb's copy, which holds only in-frame ones; the method was immunoSEQ multiplex PCR. This sample carries more than 60,000 clones, about 70% of them seen once, and the ten largest clones take 3% to 3.5%. CDR1 is SGHNT, CDR2 YYREEE, per germline (reference sequence). The CDR3 is 13 residues long. Trimming took 0 bases from V and 10 from J, leaving 11 bases between them. Sequencing was carried out using PBMCs. The sequence derives from a man aged 18 to 30 in good health and CMV-seronegative. The V and J genes are TRBV5-4 and TRBJ2-1, with D maybe TRBD2 (6 bases). CDR3 in DNA: TGTGCCAGCAGCTTGGCCGCGGAGGGGGAGCAGTTCTTC. Translating gives CASSLAAEGEQFF. Looking up the rest from reference TRBV5-4 and TRBJ2-1 gives the full variable domain: ETGVTQSPTHLIKTRGQQVTLRCSSQSGHNTVSWYQQALGQGPQFIFQYYREEENGRGNFPPRFSGLQFPNYSSELNVNALELDDSALYLCASSLAAEGEQFFGPGTRLTVL.